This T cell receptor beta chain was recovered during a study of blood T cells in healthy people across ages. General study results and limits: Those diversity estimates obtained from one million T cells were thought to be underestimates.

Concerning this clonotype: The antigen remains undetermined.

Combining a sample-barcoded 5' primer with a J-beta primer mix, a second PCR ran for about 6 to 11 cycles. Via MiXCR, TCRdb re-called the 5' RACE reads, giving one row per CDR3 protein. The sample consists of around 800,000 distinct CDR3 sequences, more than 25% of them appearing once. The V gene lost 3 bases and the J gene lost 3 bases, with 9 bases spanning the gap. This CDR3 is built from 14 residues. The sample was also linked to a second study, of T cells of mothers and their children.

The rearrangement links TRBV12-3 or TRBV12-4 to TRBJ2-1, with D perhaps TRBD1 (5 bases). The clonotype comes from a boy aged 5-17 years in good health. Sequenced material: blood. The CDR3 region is CASSFPGFYNEQFF. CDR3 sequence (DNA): TGTGCCAGCAGTTTCCCAGGGTTCTACAATGAGCAGTTCTTC.